These T cell receptor beta chains were read from a single sample in a study of T cells and copy number aberrations in small-cell lung cancer. Data came from immunoSEQ multiplex PCR; TCRdb stores just in-frame clones and leaves some out. This sample has about 6,600 clones; 60% to 80% occur once, and the top ten carry roughly 9.9%. Sequenced material: normal tissue next to the tumor. These receptors came from a woman in her sixties or seventies with small cell lung cancer. Some clones in this sample may be carry-over from other donors' samples. CDR3s include the opening cysteine and the closing phenylalanine or tryptophan. Each record gives: J gene, D gene, clone size, V gene, CDR3 DNA, CDR3 protein. The D gene is left open where the match is weak. Expanded clones get a size class; other rows say once, few or many, or leave the size out.

j_gene: TRBJ2-5
d_gene: NA
abundance: NA
v_gene: TRBV5-1
CDR3nt: TGCGCCAGCAGCTTGGGCCTCCAAGAGACCCAGTACTTC
CDR3aa: CASSLGLQETQYF

j_gene: TRBJ1-1
d_gene: TRBD1
abundance: NA
v_gene: TRBV19
CDR3nt: TGTGCCAGTAGTATTTCGGACAGGGGCCCTGAAGCTTTCTTT
CDR3aa: CASSISDRGPEAFF

j_gene: TRBJ1-2
d_gene: NA
abundance: NA
v_gene: TRBV6-6
CDR3nt: TGTGCCAGCAACCCCGGAGCTGGCTATGGCTACACCTTC
CDR3aa: CASNPGAGYGYTF

j_gene: TRBJ2-7
d_gene: NA
abundance: NA
v_gene: TRBV27
CDR3nt: TGTGCCAGCAGTCACGGGGTTATTTACGAGCAGTACTTC
CDR3aa: CASSHGVIYEQYF

j_gene: TRBJ2-2
d_gene: NA
abundance: NA
v_gene: TRBV21-1
CDR3nt: TGTGCCAGCAGAGAATATAACACAGGCTTGACCGGGGAGCTGTTTTTT
CDR3aa: CASREYNTGLTGELFF

j_gene: TRBJ2-6
d_gene: TRBD1
abundance: NA
v_gene: TRBV4-3
CDR3nt: TGCGCCAGCAGCCAAGCTGACAGGGGCCGCTCTGGGGCCAACGTCCTGACTTTC
CDR3aa: CASSQADRGRSGANVLTF

j_gene: TRBJ2-4
d_gene: TRBD1
abundance: NA
v_gene: TRBV4-1
CDR3nt: TGCGCCAGCAGCCAGAATGGACAGGCACAAAACATTCAGTACTTC
CDR3aa: CASSQNGQAQNIQYF

j_gene: TRBJ1-2
d_gene: NA
abundance: NA
v_gene: TRBV30
CDR3nt: TGTGCCTTTACTGGCTTGTCGGGCTATGGCTACACCTTC
CDR3aa: CAFTGLSGYGYTF

j_gene: TRBJ2-7
d_gene: TRBD2
abundance: once
v_gene: TRBV5-6
CDR3nt: TGTGCCAGCAGGCCGGGACTAGCGGGAGCGTACGAGCAGTACTTC
CDR3aa: CASRPGLAGAYEQYF

j_gene: TRBJ2-3
d_gene: TRBD2
abundance: NA
v_gene: TRBV6-1
CDR3nt: TGTGCCAGCAGTGTCAGTAGCGGGAGTCCCACAGATACGCAGTATTTT
CDR3aa: CASSVSSGSPTDTQYF

j_gene: TRBJ1-5
d_gene: NA
abundance: NA
v_gene: TRBV20-1
CDR3nt: TGCAGTGCTGGCTCTGGTCAGCCCCAGCATTTT
CDR3aa: CSAGSGQPQHF

j_gene: TRBJ1-2
d_gene: TRBD1
abundance: few
v_gene: TRBV19
CDR3nt: TGTGCCAGTAACCCACAGGGGGCAGCCTATGGCTACACCTTC
CDR3aa: CASNPQGAAYGYTF

j_gene: TRBJ2-5
d_gene: TRBD1
abundance: NA
v_gene: TRBV30
CDR3nt: TGTGCCTGGAGTACCCGACAGGGGGCGGGTGAGACCCAGTACTTC
CDR3aa: CAWSTRQGAGETQYF

j_gene: TRBJ2-2
d_gene: NA
abundance: NA
v_gene: TRBV10-2
CDR3nt: TGCGCCAGCAGTGATGGTGTAGACACCGGGGAGCTGTTTTTT
CDR3aa: CASSDGVDTGELFF

j_gene: TRBJ2-3
d_gene: NA
abundance: NA
v_gene: TRBV5-4
CDR3nt: TGTGCCAGCGGGAGAGGGGGAGGGACAGATACGCAGTATTTT
CDR3aa: CASGRGGGTDTQYF

j_gene: TRBJ2-1
d_gene: TRBD2
abundance: NA
v_gene: TRBV4-2
CDR3nt: TGTGCCAACAGCCAAGATGGGAGCGGGAGTGGATATGAGCAGTTCTTC
CDR3aa: CANSQDGSGSGYEQFF

j_gene: TRBJ1-2
d_gene: NA
abundance: NA
v_gene: TRBV23-1
CDR3nt: TGCGCCAGCAGTCACTCAGACAGTTCCTGTGGCTACACTTTC
CDR3aa: CASSHSDSSCGYTF

j_gene: TRBJ2-5
d_gene: TRBD2
abundance: once
v_gene: TRBV15
CDR3nt: TGTGCCACCAGCAGACGGGGGGGACTAGCGGGAGAGACCCAGTACTTC
CDR3aa: CATSRRGGLAGETQYF

j_gene: TRBJ2-3
d_gene: TRBD1
abundance: once
v_gene: TRBV19
CDR3nt: TGTGCCAGTAGTAAACAGGGGCCCAGGGATACGCAGTATTTT
CDR3aa: CASSKQGPRDTQYF

j_gene: TRBJ1-2
d_gene: TRBD1
abundance: once
v_gene: TRBV2
CDR3nt: TGTGCCAGCAGTGGGGGGACAGAGCGTGCTAACTATGGCTACACCTTC
CDR3aa: CASSGGTERANYGYTF

j_gene: TRBJ1-2
d_gene: NA
abundance: NA
v_gene: TRBV6-5
CDR3nt: TGTGCCAGCAGTTACTCGACGGGTAGCGACTACACCTTC
CDR3aa: CASSYSTGSDYTF

j_gene: TRBJ1-2
d_gene: NA
abundance: NA
v_gene: TRBV21-1
CDR3nt: TGTGCCAGAAACAGGGTGAGAGGCTACACCTTC
CDR3aa: CARNRVRGYTF

j_gene: TRBJ2-1
d_gene: NA
abundance: NA
v_gene: TRBV27
CDR3nt: TGTGCCAGCAGTTTGAGCCAGGCGCTCTACAATGAGCAGTTCTTC
CDR3aa: CASSLSQALYNEQFF

j_gene: TRBJ1-2
d_gene: NA
abundance: NA
v_gene: TRBV27
CDR3nt: TGTGCCAGCAAAAAGGGGAGCGGGTCAACGAACTATGGCTACACCTTC
CDR3aa: CASKKGSGSTNYGYTF

j_gene: TRBJ1-1
d_gene: NA
abundance: NA
v_gene: TRBV30
CDR3nt: TGTGCTTTTTTGAGGAACAGGAACACTGAAGCTTTCTTT
CDR3aa: CAFLRNRNTEAFF

j_gene: TRBJ2-1
d_gene: TRBD2
abundance: once
v_gene: TRBV29-1
CDR3nt: TGCAGCGTTGAAATACTAGCGGGAGTTTTCTTC
CDR3aa: CSVEILAGVFF

j_gene: TRBJ2-2
d_gene: NA
abundance: NA
v_gene: TRBV6-1
CDR3nt: TGTGCCAGCGGCACTTATACCGGGGAGTTGTTTTTT
CDR3aa: CASGTYTGELFF

j_gene: TRBJ2-1
d_gene: NA
abundance: NA
v_gene: TRBV7-9
CDR3nt: TGTGCCAGCCTCGAAGCCCCCAATGAGCAGTTCTTC
CDR3aa: CASLEAPNEQFF

j_gene: TRBJ2-7
d_gene: NA
abundance: NA
v_gene: TRBV30
CDR3nt: TGTGCCTGTAAAAAGAGGGGGAGTACGTACGAGCAGTACTTC
CDR3aa: CACKKRGSTYEQYF

j_gene: TRBJ2-2
d_gene: NA
abundance: NA
v_gene: TRBV5-1
CDR3nt: TGCGCCAGCAGCTTCCAGTCACGCGGGGAGCTGTTTTTT
CDR3aa: CASSFQSRGELFF

j_gene: TRBJ2-3
d_gene: NA
abundance: NA
v_gene: TRBV19
CDR3nt: TGTGCCAGTAATGGCGGGCGCACAGATACGCAGTATTTT
CDR3aa: CASNGGRTDTQYF

j_gene: TRBJ1-1
d_gene: NA
abundance: few
v_gene: TRBV7-8
CDR3nt: TGTGCCAGCAGCTTAGGTCGGGGGAGGAGCACTGAAGCTTTCTTT
CDR3aa: CASSLGRGRSTEAFF

j_gene: TRBJ2-7
d_gene: NA
abundance: NA
v_gene: TRBV4-3
CDR3nt: TGCGCCAGCAGCCAAGAGGGGGGTCCACTCTACGAGCAGTACTTC
CDR3aa: CASSQEGGPLYEQYF

j_gene: TRBJ2-5
d_gene: TRBD2
abundance: NA
v_gene: TRBV27
CDR3nt: TGTGCCAGCAGTCCCCAGGGCGGGAGGGAACGGGAGACCCAGTACTTC
CDR3aa: CASSPQGGRERETQYF

j_gene: TRBJ2-3
d_gene: NA
abundance: NA
v_gene: TRBV10-3
CDR3nt: TGTGCCATCAGTGACGCGCACCGCGGCACAGATACGCAGTATTTT
CDR3aa: CAISDAHRGTDTQYF

j_gene: TRBJ2-1
d_gene: TRBD2
abundance: NA
v_gene: TRBV4-2
CDR3nt: TGTGCCAGCAGCCAAGATGGGAGCGGGAGTGGATATGAGCAGTTCTTC
CDR3aa: CASSQDGSGSGYEQFF

j_gene: TRBJ2-2
d_gene: TRBD2
abundance: NA
v_gene: TRBV7-3
CDR3nt: TGTGCCAGCAGCCAAAGGGGGGGACTAGAAGGCGGGGAGCTGTTTTTT
CDR3aa: CASSQRGGLEGGELFF

j_gene: TRBJ2-2
d_gene: NA
abundance: NA
v_gene: TRBV18
CDR3nt: TGTGCCAGCTCACTAAGAACCCTGGACGCCTACACCGGGGAGCTGTTTTTT
CDR3aa: CASSLRTLDAYTGELFF

j_gene: TRBJ1-5
d_gene: NA
abundance: NA
v_gene: TRBV28
CDR3nt: TGTGCCAGCAGTTTCCCCAGTAGCAATCAGCTCCAGCATTTT
CDR3aa: CASSFPSSNQLQHF